The 22 T cell receptor beta chains listed next were all sequenced from one sample in a study of cytomegalovirus exposure and HLA in healthy donors. Researchers ran the PCR with 60 Vbeta and 13 Jbeta primers. The protocol was immunoSEQ multiplex PCR, while the TCRdb copy is restricted to in-frame clones and leaves out a portion. This repertoire shows over 120,000 clones, roughly 75% found once; its top ten account for just under 3%. Sequencing used PBMCs. The receptors stem from a female donor in good health and CMV-seronegative.

The V gene is TRBV7-9, the J gene TRBJ1-4; TRBD1 agrees at 8 bases. With V trimmed by 5 bases and J by 8 bases, 7 bases remained unmatched. This CDR3 has 14 amino acids. Looked up from germline, CDR1 is SEHNR and CDR2 is FQNEAQ (reference sequence). The CDR3 nucleotides are TGTGCCAGCAGCCTCGACAGGGGAGAAGAAAAACTGTTTTTT. Translating gives CASSLDRGEEKLFF.

The chain employs TRBV29-1 and TRBJ2-7; TRBD1 matches 7 bases. Germline CDR1 SQVTM, CDR2 ANQGSEA. V was clipped by 4 bases and J by 7 bases; unmatched bases: 10. The CDR3 has 13 amino acids. The CDR3 DNA reads as TGCAGCGTTGGGGCAGGGGGTGGTGGTGAGCAGTACTTC. This codes for CSVGAGGGGEQYF.

The genes are TRBV15 and TRBJ2-1, with 10 bases aligning to TRBD2. The V gene's germline CDR1 is LNHNV and CDR2 YYDKDF (reference sequence). Trimming removed 4 bases from V and 7 bases from J; junction bases left unmatched: 7. This CDR3 comprises 15 residues. The CDR3 sequence: CATSTAGLATNEQFF. Here the CDR3 DNA reads TGTGCCACCAGCACGGCGGGACTAGCGACAAATGAGCAGTTCTTC.

The chain employs TRBV28 and TRBJ2-6; D perhaps matches TRBD1 (6 bases). Germline CDR1 MDHEN, CDR2 SYDVKM. V shed 4 bases and J shed 3 bases, with 13 bases lying between them. The CDR3 consists of 16 residues. In DNA, the CDR3 is TGTGCCAGCAGTTCAGGACAGAACAGTGGGGCCAACGTCCTGACTTTC. Translation gives CASSSGQNSGANVLTF. Full variable domain (missing parts from reference TRBV28 and TRBJ2-6): DVKVTQSSRYLVKRTGEKVFLECVQDMDHENMFWYRQDPGLGLRLIYFSYDVKMKEKGDIPEGYSVSREKKERFSLILESASTNQTSMYLCASSSGQNSGANVLTFGAGSRLTVL.

The J gene is TRBJ2-7, the V gene TRBV29-1, with TRBD2 as a possible D gene (5 bases). Trimming pared 2 bases from V and 7 bases from J, leaving 15 bases between. CDR1 SQVTM and CDR2 ANQGSEA come from the germline V gene. The CDR3 has 13 residues. CDR3 sequence (DNA): TGCAGCGTTGAATCCCAGGCCGGCGGGGAGCAGTACTTC. Protein product: CSVESQAGGEQYF.

This rearrangement joins TRBV29-1 to TRBJ2-2; 10 positions agree with TRBD2. Per the germline V gene, CDR1 is SQVTM and CDR2 is ANQGSEA. The CDR3 is 15 residues long. With 7 bases clipped from V and 7 bases from J, the junction kept 12 bases outside the gene matches. The CDR3 DNA is TGCAGCGCCCGGGTCGCTAGCGGGAGACACGGGGAGCTGTTTTTT. Residues: CSARVASGRHGELFF.

The chain uses TRBV6-1 and TRBJ1-5; no definite D call. Germline lookup yields CDR1 MNHNS and CDR2 SASEGT. This CDR3 has 14 amino acids. The V and J ends lost 1 base and 4 bases respectively, with 8 bases between them. This CDR3 reads CASSEGLANQPQHF. Written as DNA, the CDR3 is TGTGCCAGCAGTGAAGGGCTAGCTAATCAGCCCCAGCATTTT.

The genes are TRBV6-6 and TRBJ2-5; no clear D gene. Judging by the DNA end, TRBJ2-7 fits better; the J call may be wrong. This CDR3 is 11 amino acids long. Germline CDR1 is MNHNY and CDR2 is SVGAGI (reference sequence). The CDR3 loop is CASSYSGEQYF. In nucleotides, the CDR3 is TGTGCCAGCAGTTACTCGGGCGAGCAGTACTTC.

At least ten counts were recorded for this clone. This chain joins TRBV5-1 and TRBJ2-1, with 7 bases that match TRBD2. From germline, CDR1 is SGHRS and CDR2 YFSETQ. CDR3 size: 14 residues. Trimming removed 3 bases from V and 3 bases from J; junction bases left unmatched: 3. The CDR3 loop reads CASSWGGLYNEQFF. CDR3 nucleotide sequence: TGCGCCAGCAGCTGGGGAGGGCTCTACAATGAGCAGTTCTTC.

V and J are TRBV19 and TRBJ2-5, with 8 bases aligning to TRBD2. This CDR3 comprises 14 residues. After removal of 3 bases from V and 4 bases from J, the junction contained 4 bases not matched to a gene. Per the germline V gene, CDR1 is LNHDA and CDR2 is SQIVND (reference sequence). The CDR3 loop is CASSIWAGGETQYF. The CDR3 DNA reads as TGTGCCAGTAGTATCTGGGCGGGAGGAGAGACCCAGTACTTC. Filled out from reference TRBV19 and TRBJ2-5, the complete variable domain reads DGGITQSPKYLFRKEGQNVTLSCEQNLNHDAMYWYRQDPGQGLRLIYYSQIVNDFQKGDIAEGYSVSREKKESFPLTVTSAQKNPTAFYLCASSIWAGGETQYFGPGTRLLVL.

This chain uses TRBV5-1 with TRBJ2-7; 7 nucleotides line up with TRBD2. This CDR3 comprises 15 residues. V shed 0 bases, J shed 3 bases, and the junction held 6 bases outside the gene matches. The germline V gene encodes CDR1 SGHRS and CDR2 YFSETQ. The CDR3 is CASSLGASGNYEQYF. The DNA of the CDR3 is TGCGCCAGCAGCTTGGGGGCTAGCGGCAACTACGAGCAGTACTTC.

This chain joins TRBV7-2 and TRBJ2-1, with 7 bases matching TRBD2. V lost 1 base and J lost 3; bases outside the gene matches: 9. The CDR3 spans 17 residues. Germline-derived CDR1 and CDR2 are SGHTA and FQGNSA. The chain's CDR3 is CASSLGGRRLSYNEQFF. CDR3 nucleotides: TGTGCCAGCAGCTTAGGCGGGAGACGGCTCAGCTACAATGAGCAGTTCTTC.

This CDR3 is CAWSVLGSTDTQYF. In nucleotides, the CDR3 is TGTGCCTGGAGTGTACTAGGGAGTACAGATACGCAGTATTTT. The chain recombines TRBV30 with TRBJ2-3; tentative D call: TRBD2 (5 bases). The CDR3 sequence is 14 residues long. Trimming left V 0 bases short and J 3 bases short, with 10 bases between. Germline CDR1 and CDR2: GTSNPN and SVGIG (reference sequence).

The CDR3, as DNA: TGCGCCAGCAGCTTGAACACAGGGGGCGCGGGCGAAAAACTGTTTTTT. Protein product: CASSLNTGGAGEKLFF. The chain combines TRBV5-1 with TRBJ1-4; 9 positions agree with TRBD1. J lost 8 bases, V lost 1 base, and 9 bases had no gene match. The CDR3 covers 16 residues. Per germline, CDR1 SGHRS and CDR2 YFSETQ.

This sequence joins TRBV27 and TRBJ2-5; 8 bases map to TRBD1. With V trimmed by 5 bases and J by 5 bases, 7 bases remained unmatched. Per germline, CDR1 MNHEY and CDR2 SMNVEV (reference sequence). This CDR3 has 14 residues. DNA for the CDR3: TGTGCCAGCAGTCCCTCGACAGGGGTTGAGACCCAGTACTTC. This encodes CASSPSTGVETQYF.

J is TRBJ2-2 and V is TRBV27, with 8 nucleotides matching TRBD2. Germline CDR1 reads MNHEY; CDR2 reads SMNVEV (reference sequence). With V trimmed by 9 bases and J by 6 bases, 3 bases remained unmatched. The CDR3 consists of 12 residues. The CDR3 here is CASSGAAGELFF. CDR3 bases: TGTGCCAGTAGCGGGGCCGCCGGGGAGCTGTTTTTT.

Notes on this clone: The junction departs from germline at one end; a sequencing error may be responsible. Other DNA sequences from this sample encode an identical CDR3 as well. This rearrangement joins TRBV7-3 to TRBJ2-7; D tentatively reads TRBD1 or TRBD2 (5 bases each). CDR1 and CDR2 from the germline V gene are SGHTA and FQGTGA. The CDR3 contains 13 residues. CDR3 sequence reads: CASSLTGADEQYF. CDR3 coding DNA: TGTGCCAGCAGCCTAACAGGAGCGGACGAGCAGTACTTC. The whole variable domain, filled in from reference TRBV7-3 and TRBJ2-7, reads GAGVSQTPSNKVTEKGKYVELRCDPISGHTALYWYRQSLGQGPEFLIYFQGTGAADDSGLPNDRFFAVRPEGSVSTLKIQRTERGDSAVYLCASSLTGADEQYFGPGTRLTVT.

This clone was counted between two and nine times. The genes are TRBV4-1 and TRBJ2-3, with D tentatively TRBD2 (5 bases). Germline V CDR1 and CDR2: MGHRA, YSYEKL. This CDR3 comprises 15 residues. The ends were cut back, 0 bases at V and 0 bases at J, with 7 bases in the middle. The chain's CDR3 is CASSQDTRSTDTQYF. Here the CDR3 DNA reads TGCGCCAGCAGCCAAGATACTAGAAGCACAGATACGCAGTATTTT.

This chain connects TRBV15 to TRBJ1-5, with D unclear. The CDR3 runs to 15 residues. V was pared by 5 bases and J by 5 bases, with 16 bases between. Germline V gene lookup returns CDR1 LNHNV and CDR2 YYDKDF (reference sequence). CDR3: CATSVARDRDQPQHF. CDR3 DNA: TGTGCCACCAGCGTAGCCCGGGATAGGGATCAGCCCCAGCATTTT.

J is TRBJ1-3 and V is TRBV7-2; D possibly corresponds to TRBD1 (5 bases). CDR3 length: 18 amino acids. The V gene's germline CDR1 is SGHTA and CDR2 FQGNSA. Trimming cost V 4 bases and J 7 bases, with 26 bases left between them. The CDR3 sequence is CASSSPPGTGASGNTIYF. Written as DNA, the CDR3 is TGTGCCAGCAGCTCACCTCCCGGGACTGGGGCTTCAGGGAACACCATATATTTT.

The count of this clone is one. V is TRBV28 and J is TRBJ1-2; 9 nucleotides align to TRBD1. V shed 3 bases, J shed 6 bases, and the junction held 8 bases outside the gene matches. Germline V gene data show CDR1 as MDHEN and CDR2 as SYDVKM. The CDR3 is made up of 15 amino acids. The CDR3, as DNA: TGTGCCAGCAGTTTCCAAGACAGGGGGTGGAATGGCTACACCTTC. Its protein is CASSFQDRGWNGYTF.

This chain uses TRBV7-6 with TRBJ1-2; the D is unclear. This CDR3 has 14 amino acids. From germline, CDR1 is SGHVS and CDR2 FNYEAQ. The germline V and J ends were trimmed by 3 bases and 5 bases, with 13 bases remaining between them. The CDR3 is CASSLGPTQYGYTF. The CDR3 DNA reads TGTGCCAGCAGCTTGGGCCCCACTCAGTATGGCTACACCTTC.